The 12 T cell receptor beta chains below were found in one sample sequenced in a study of blood T cell repertoires in COVID-19. This table comes from immunoSEQ multiplex PCR, and its TCRdb copy is limited to in-frame clones, with some not included. The table lists fewer than 200,000 clones, approximately 84% of them singletons, with roughly 7.1% in the top ten. Sequencing was performed on peripheral blood. The receptors stem from a man in his forties who had recovered from COVID-19.

The chain recombines TRBV29-1 with TRBJ1-3; tentative D call: TRBD1 (5 bases). CDR3 size: 15 residues. V lost 7 bases to trimming and J lost 0 bases, with 16 bases between them. CDR1 is SQVTM, CDR2 ANQGSEA, per germline. The CDR3 DNA follows: TGCAGCGCCACCGGGGGACCCTACTCTGGAAACACCATATATTTT. It is translated as CSATGGPYSGNTIYF.

The V gene is TRBV6-2 or TRBV6-3, the J gene TRBJ1-1; unclear D gene. Trimming took 4 bases from V and 1 from J, leaving 16 bases between them. CDR3 size: 16 residues. From germline, CDR1 is MNHEY and CDR2 SVGEGT. The CDR3 DNA is TGTGCCAGCAGTTCCCGATTTAAAGCAGGGAACACTGAAGCTTTCTTT. This encodes CASSSRFKAGNTEAFF.

The chain links TRBV6-2 or TRBV6-3 to TRBJ1-1, with no clear D. Germline V gene lookup returns CDR1 MNHEY and CDR2 SVGEGT. The CDR3 is 13 amino acids. With 2 bases removed from V and 2 bases from J, the gap between germline ends came to 6 bases. The CDR3 region has the DNA TGTGCCAGCAGTTACGAGGTCAACACTGAAGCTTTCTTT. Translated: CASSYEVNTEAFF.

J is TRBJ2-3 and V is TRBV5-6; 14 bases align to TRBD2. In germline, CDR1 is SGHDT, CDR2 YYEEEE. The CDR3 has 16 residues. The V segment lost 5 bases and the J segment 4 bases; nucleotides outside the gene matches: 6. The CDR3 region has the DNA TGTGCCAGCAGTCAAACGACTAGCGGGGGGGCAGATACGCAGTATTTT. Protein product: CASSQTTSGGADTQYF.

J is TRBJ2-5 and V is TRBV11-2; 7 bases are shared with TRBD1. The germline V gene encodes CDR1 SGHAT and CDR2 FQNNGV. This CDR3 has 15 residues. After removal of 3 bases from V and 7 bases from J, the junction contained 11 bases not matched to a gene. CDR3: CASSFGAGPGGTQYF. The CDR3 region has the DNA TGTGCCAGCAGCTTCGGGGCAGGCCCAGGGGGGACCCAGTACTTC. Full variable domain (missing parts from reference TRBV11-2 and TRBJ2-5): EAGVAQSPRYKIIEKRQSVAFWCNPISGHATLYWYQQILGQGPKLLIQFQNNGVVDDSQLPKDRFSAERLKGVDSTLKIQPAKLEDSAVYLCASSFGAGPGGTQYFGPGTRLLVL.

V and J are TRBV15 and TRBJ2-7, with a possible D match to TRBD1 (6 bases). Germline CDR1 and CDR2: LNHNV and YYDKDF (reference sequence). This CDR3 has 14 amino acids. The germline V and J ends were trimmed by 1 base and 5 bases, with 12 bases remaining between them. The CDR3 is CATSRVTGSDEQYF. The CDR3 DNA reads TGTGCCACCAGCAGAGTTACAGGGTCTGACGAGCAGTACTTC.

The chain employs TRBV7-2 and TRBJ2-7; 14 bases map to TRBD2. J lost 6 bases, V lost 5 bases, and 3 bases had no gene match. The CDR3 covers 14 residues. Germline V gene lookup returns CDR1 SGHTA and CDR2 FQGNSA. The CDR3 DNA reads as TGTGCCAGCAGCCCCGGACTAGCGGGAGGCGAGCAGTACTTC. It is translated as CASSPGLAGGEQYF. Complete variable domain (other parts from reference TRBV7-2 and TRBJ2-7): GAGVSQSPSNKVTEKGKDVELRCDPISGHTALYWYRQSLGQGLEFLIYFQGNSAPDKSGLPSDRFSAERTGGSVSTLTIQRTQQEDSAVYLCASSPGLAGGEQYFGPGTRLTVT.

This rearrangement joins TRBV12-3 or TRBV12-4 to TRBJ1-5; D uncertain. The CDR3 runs to 12 residues. The V and J ends lost 2 bases and 7 bases respectively, with 6 bases between them. CDR3 sequence: CASSLTAQPQHF. The CDR3 bases are TGTGCCAGCAGTTTAACAGCCCAGCCCCAGCATTTT.

The V gene is TRBV10-3, the J gene TRBJ1-2, with TRBD1 matching 7 bases. Germline-derived CDR1 and CDR2 are ENHRY and SYGVKD. With 7 bases clipped from V and 6 bases from J, the junction kept 8 bases outside the gene matches. The CDR3 covers 13 residues. Here the CDR3 reads CAINDDRVDGYTF. CDR3 sequence (DNA): TGTGCCATCAACGACGACAGGGTTGATGGCTACACCTTC.

The rearrangement joins TRBV5-6 to TRBJ2-2, with D possibly TRBD2 on 5 matching bases. V gave up 1 base and J gave up 6 bases, with 7 bases separating them. The CDR3 runs 13 residues. The germline V gene has CDR1 SGHDT and CDR2 YYEEEE. CDR3 DNA: TGTGCCAGCAGCTTGTCCGGGGCCGGGGAGCTGTTTTTT. Translation: CASSLSGAGELFF.

V usage is TRBV28 and J usage is TRBJ2-2; TRBD1 aligns across 7 bases. CDR3 length equals 15 residues. J was trimmed by 4 bases and V by 2 bases; bases with no gene match: 4. CDR1 and CDR2 (germline): MDHEN, SYDVKM. In nucleotides, the CDR3 is TGTGCCAGCAGTTTAGGGGACAGATCCACCGGGGAGCTGTTTTTT. Protein: CASSLGDRSTGELFF.

This chain uses TRBV5-8 with TRBJ2-3, with 7 bases aligning to TRBD1. V lost 4 bases to trimming and J lost 1 base; unmatched junction nucleotides: 12. Germline V gene data show CDR1 as SGHTS and CDR2 as YDEGEE. This CDR3 has 17 amino acids. The chain's CDR3 is CASSRGRFTGGTDTQYF. CDR3 nucleotide sequence: TGTGCCAGCAGCCGCGGTCGATTCACAGGGGGCACAGATACGCAGTATTTT.